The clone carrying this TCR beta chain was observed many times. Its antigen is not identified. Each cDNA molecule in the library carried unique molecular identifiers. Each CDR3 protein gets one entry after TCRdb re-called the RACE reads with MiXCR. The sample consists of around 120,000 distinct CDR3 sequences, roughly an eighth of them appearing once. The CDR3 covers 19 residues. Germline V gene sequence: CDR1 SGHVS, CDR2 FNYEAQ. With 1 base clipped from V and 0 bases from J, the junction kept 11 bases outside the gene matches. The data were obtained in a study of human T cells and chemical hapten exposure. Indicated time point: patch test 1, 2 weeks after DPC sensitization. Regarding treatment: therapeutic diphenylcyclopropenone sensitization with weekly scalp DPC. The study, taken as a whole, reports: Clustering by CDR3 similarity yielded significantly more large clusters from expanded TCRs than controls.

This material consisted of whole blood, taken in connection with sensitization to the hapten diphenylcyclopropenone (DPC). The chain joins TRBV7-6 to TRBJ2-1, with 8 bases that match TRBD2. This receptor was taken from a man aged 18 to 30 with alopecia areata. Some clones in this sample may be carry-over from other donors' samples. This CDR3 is CASSLVLRGAVSSYNEQFF. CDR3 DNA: TGTGCCAGCAGCTTAGTGCTGCGGGGGGCCGTGAGCTCCTACAATGAGCAGTTCTTC.